This TCR beta chain derives from a study of tumor-infiltrating lymphocytes in primary liver carcinoma. Across the study: Surgery removed the patients' primary liver carcinoma.

The researchers obtained blood RNA from unsorted whole blood and also extracted germline DNA. This CDR3 contains 14 residues. Trimming removed 2 bases at V and 4 bases at J, with 11 bases between. Priming with a constant-region primer yielded TCR beta cDNA from about 500 ng total RNA. Nested multiplex PCR, run for three rounds with slightly modified ARM-PCR, yielded TCR beta libraries. TRBV1-TRBV30 forward primers and a C-beta reverse primer were used in the first two PCR rounds, which each ran for about 9 cycles. MiXCR, applied by TCRdb to the multiplex PCR reads, yields one record per CDR3 protein. This sample has 330,000 or so distinct CDR3 sequences, with less than 70% found just once.

The TCR originated in a man in his forties or fifties with primary liver carcinoma and hepatitis B virus infection. This chain links TRBV12-3 or TRBV12-4 with TRBJ1-1; perhaps TRBD1 as D (5 bases). Sequencing input: peripheral blood. The DNA for the CDR3 is TGTGCCAGCAGTTTAACCCGGGGGGTCACTGAAGCTTTCTTT. This sequence encodes CASSLTRGVTEAFF.